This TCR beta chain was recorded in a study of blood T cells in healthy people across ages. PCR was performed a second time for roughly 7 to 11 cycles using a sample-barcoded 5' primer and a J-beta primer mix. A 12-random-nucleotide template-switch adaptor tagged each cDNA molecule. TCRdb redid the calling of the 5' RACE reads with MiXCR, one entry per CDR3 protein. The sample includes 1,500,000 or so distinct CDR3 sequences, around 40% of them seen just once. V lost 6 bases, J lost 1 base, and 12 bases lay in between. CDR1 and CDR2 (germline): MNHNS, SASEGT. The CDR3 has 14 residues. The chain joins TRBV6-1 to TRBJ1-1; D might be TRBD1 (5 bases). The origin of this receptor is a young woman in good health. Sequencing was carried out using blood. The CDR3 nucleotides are TGTGCCAGCAGGCGGGAAGGGACGAACACTGAAGCTTTCTTT. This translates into CASRREGTNTEAFF.